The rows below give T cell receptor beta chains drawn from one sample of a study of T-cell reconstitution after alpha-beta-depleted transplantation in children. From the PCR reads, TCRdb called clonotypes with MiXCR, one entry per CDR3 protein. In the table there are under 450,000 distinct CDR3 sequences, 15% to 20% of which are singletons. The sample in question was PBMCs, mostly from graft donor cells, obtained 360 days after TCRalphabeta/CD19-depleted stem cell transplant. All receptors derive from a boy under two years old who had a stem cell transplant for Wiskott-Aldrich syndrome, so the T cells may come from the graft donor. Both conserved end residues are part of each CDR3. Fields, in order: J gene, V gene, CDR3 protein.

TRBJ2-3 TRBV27 CASSLLPDTDTQYF
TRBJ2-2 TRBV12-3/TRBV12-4 CASKPRVTGELFF
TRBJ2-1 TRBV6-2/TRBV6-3 CASSYPGTGLYNEQFF
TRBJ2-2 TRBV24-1 CATTETGRTGELFF
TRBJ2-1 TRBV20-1 CSARPGGGQVYNEQFF
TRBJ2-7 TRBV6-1 CASSQIAGGNPYEQYF
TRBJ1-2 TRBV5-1 CASSLHGGANYGYTF
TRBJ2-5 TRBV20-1 CSARGTGWTQYF
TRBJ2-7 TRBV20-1 CSAGDSSYEQYF
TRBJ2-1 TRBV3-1 CASSHFGAPSGDNNEQFF
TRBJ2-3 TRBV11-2 CASSFNRGGWPPDTQYF
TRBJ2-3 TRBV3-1 CASSQDLGNTQYF
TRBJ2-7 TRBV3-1 CASSQGTGLQSSSYEQYF
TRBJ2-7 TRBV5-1 CASSWSRDLANEQYF
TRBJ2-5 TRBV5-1 CASSFRALGAGQETQYF
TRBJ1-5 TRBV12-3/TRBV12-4 CASSPGLGQPQHF
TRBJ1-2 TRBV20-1 CSARRDGANYGYTF
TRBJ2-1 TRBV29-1 CSVDWRHSYNEQFF
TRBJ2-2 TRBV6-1 CASSKPRVAGETGELFF
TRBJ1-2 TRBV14 CASSPTGRRIYGYTF